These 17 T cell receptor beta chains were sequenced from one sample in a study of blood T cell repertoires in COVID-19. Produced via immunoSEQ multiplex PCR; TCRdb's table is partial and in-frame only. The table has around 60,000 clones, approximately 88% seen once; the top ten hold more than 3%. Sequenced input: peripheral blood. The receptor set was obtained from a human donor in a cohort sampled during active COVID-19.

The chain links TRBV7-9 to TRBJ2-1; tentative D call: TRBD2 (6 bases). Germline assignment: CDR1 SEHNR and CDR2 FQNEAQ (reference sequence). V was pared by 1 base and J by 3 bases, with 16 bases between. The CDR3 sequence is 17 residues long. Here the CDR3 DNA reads TGTGCCAGCAGCTTAGTTCTCGGGAGCGCAGACTACAATGAGCAGTTCTTC. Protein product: CASSLVLGSADYNEQFF.

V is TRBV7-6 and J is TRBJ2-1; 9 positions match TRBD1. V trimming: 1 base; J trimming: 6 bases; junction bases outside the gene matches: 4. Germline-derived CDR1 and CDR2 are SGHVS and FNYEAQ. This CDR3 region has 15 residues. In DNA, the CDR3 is TGTGCCAGCAGCTTAGTTAGGGACAGGGCCAATGAGCAGTTCTTC. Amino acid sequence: CASSLVRDRANEQFF. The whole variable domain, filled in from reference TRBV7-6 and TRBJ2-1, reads GAGVSQSPRYKVTKRGQDVALRCDPISGHVSLYWYRQALGQGPEFLTYFNYEAQQDKSGLPNDRFSAERPEGSISTLTIQRTEQRDSAMYRCASSLVRDRANEQFFGPGTRLTVL.

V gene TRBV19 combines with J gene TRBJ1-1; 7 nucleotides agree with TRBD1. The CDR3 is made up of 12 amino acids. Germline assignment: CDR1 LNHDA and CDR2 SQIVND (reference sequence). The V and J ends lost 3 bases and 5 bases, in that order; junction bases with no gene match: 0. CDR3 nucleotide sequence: TGTGCCAGTAGTATGGACAGGACTGAAGCTTTCTTT. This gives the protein CASSMDRTEAFF.

The CDR3 here is CASRGDSPGYEQYF. As DNA, the CDR3 is TGTGCCAGCAGAGGGGACAGTCCCGGCTACGAGCAGTACTTC. The chain employs TRBV6-6 and TRBJ2-7; TRBD1 agrees at 7 bases. The V gene end was trimmed by 6 bases and the J gene end by 3 bases; junction bases not matched to a gene: 8. This CDR3 comprises 14 residues. Germline assignment: CDR1 MNHNY and CDR2 SVGAGI (reference sequence).

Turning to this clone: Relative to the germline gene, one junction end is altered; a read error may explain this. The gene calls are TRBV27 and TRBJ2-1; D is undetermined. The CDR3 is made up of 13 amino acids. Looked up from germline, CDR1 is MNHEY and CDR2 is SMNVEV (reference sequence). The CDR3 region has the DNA TGTGCCAGCGGTTTATCTCCCTTCAGTGAGCAGTTCTTC. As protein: CASGLSPFSEQFF.

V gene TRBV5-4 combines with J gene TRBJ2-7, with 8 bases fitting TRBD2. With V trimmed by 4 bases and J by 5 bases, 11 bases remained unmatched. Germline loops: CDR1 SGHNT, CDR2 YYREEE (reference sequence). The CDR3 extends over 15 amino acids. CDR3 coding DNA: TGTGCCAGCAGCCTTAAGGGAGCGGGAGCGGACGAGCAGTACTTC. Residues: CASSLKGAGADEQYF.

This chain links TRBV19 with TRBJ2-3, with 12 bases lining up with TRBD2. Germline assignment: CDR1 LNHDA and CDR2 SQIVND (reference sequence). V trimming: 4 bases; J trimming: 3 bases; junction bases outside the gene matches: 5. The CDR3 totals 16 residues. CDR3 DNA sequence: TGTGCCAGTAGTAATCTAGCGGGAGGGAGGACAGATACGCAGTATTTT. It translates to CASSNLAGGRTDTQYF.

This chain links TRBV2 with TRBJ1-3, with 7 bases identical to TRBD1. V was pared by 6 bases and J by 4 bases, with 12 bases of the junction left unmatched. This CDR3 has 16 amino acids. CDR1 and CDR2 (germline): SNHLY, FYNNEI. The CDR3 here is CASSPTDRAGGNTIYF. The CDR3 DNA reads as TGTGCCAGCAGCCCGACCGACAGGGCCGGGGGAAACACCATATATTTT.

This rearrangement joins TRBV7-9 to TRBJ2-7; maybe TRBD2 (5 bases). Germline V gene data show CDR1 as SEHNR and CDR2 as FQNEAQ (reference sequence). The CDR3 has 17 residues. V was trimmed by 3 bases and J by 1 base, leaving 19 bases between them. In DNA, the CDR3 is TGTGCCAGCAGCTTTGTCCCCGGGGAGAGGGCGTCCTACGAGCAGTACTTC. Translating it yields CASSFVPGERASYEQYF. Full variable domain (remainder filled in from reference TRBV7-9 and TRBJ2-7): DTGVSQNPRHKITKRGQNVTFRCDPISEHNRLYWYRQTLGQGPEFLTYFQNEAQLEKSRLLSDRFSAERPKGSFSTLEIQRTEQGDSAMYLCASSFVPGERASYEQYFGPGTRLTVT.

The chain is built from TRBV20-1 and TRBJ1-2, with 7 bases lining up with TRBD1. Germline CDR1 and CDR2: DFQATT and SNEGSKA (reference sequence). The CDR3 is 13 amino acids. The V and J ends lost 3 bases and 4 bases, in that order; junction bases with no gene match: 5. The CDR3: CSASTGASYGYTF. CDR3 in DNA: TGCAGTGCTAGTACAGGGGCTAGCTATGGCTACACCTTC.

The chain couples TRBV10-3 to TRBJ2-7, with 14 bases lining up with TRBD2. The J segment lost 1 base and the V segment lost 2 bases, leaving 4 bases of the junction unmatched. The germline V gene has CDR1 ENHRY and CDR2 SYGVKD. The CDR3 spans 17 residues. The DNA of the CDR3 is TGTGCCATCAGTGAGGGGACTAGCGGGAGTGGGTCCTACGAGCAGTACTTC. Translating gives CAISEGTSGSGSYEQYF.

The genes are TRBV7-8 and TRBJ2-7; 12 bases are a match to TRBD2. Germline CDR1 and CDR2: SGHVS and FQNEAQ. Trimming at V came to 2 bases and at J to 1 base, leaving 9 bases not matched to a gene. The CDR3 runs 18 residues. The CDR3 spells CASSLPRLAGDRSYEQYF. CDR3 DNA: TGTGCCAGCAGCTTACCTCGACTAGCGGGGGACCGATCCTACGAGCAGTACTTC.

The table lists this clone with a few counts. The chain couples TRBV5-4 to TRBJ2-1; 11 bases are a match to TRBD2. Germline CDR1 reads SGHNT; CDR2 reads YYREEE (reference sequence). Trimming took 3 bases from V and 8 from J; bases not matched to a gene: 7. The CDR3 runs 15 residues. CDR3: CASSYGTSGLDEQFF. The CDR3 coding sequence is TGTGCCAGCAGCTACGGGACTAGCGGTCTCGATGAGCAGTTCTTC. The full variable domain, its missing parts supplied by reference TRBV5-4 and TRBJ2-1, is ETGVTQSPTHLIKTRGQQVTLRCSSQSGHNTVSWYQQALGQGPQFIFQYYREEENGRGNFPPRFSGLQFPNYSSELNVNALELDDSALYLCASSYGTSGLDEQFFGPGTRLTVL.

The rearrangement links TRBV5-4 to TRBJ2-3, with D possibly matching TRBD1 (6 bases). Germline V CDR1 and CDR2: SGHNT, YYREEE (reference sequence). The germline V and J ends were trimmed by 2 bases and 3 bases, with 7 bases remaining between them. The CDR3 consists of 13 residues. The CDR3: CASSFQGTDTQYF. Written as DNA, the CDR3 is TGTGCCAGCAGCTTTCAGGGGACAGATACGCAGTATTTT.

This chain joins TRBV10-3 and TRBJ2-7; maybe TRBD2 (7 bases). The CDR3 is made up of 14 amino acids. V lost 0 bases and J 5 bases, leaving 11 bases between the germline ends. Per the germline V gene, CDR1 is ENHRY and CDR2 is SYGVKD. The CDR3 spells CAISESAGAHEQYF. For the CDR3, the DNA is TGTGCCATCAGTGAGTCTGCGGGGGCCCACGAGCAGTACTTC.

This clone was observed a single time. The CDR3 DNA reads as TGTGCCACCAGTGATTTGGCGGGAGGGGCGTACAATGAGCAGTTCTTC. Amino acid sequence: CATSDLAGGAYNEQFF. This chain joins TRBV24-1 and TRBJ2-1; 9 positions agree with TRBD2. After removal of 0 bases from V and 4 bases from J, the junction contained 3 bases not matched to a gene. This CDR3 comprises 16 residues. From germline, CDR1 is KGHDR and CDR2 SFDVKD.

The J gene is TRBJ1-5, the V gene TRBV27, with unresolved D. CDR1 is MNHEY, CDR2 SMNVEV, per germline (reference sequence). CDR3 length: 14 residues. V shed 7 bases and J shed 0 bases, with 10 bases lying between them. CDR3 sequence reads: CASKGGYSNQPQHF. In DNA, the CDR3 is TGTGCCAGCAAAGGAGGGTATAGCAATCAGCCCCAGCATTTT.